Shown below are 9 T cell receptor beta chains from a single sample sequenced in a study of blood T cell repertoires in COVID-19. Profiling relied on immunoSEQ multiplex PCR, and the TCRdb table lists in-frame clones only, not all of them. The sample carries under 500,000 clones, 80% to 90% recorded once. The specimen sequenced was PBMCs or T cells enriched from blood (not recorded which). These receptors were obtained from a man aged 25-40 years who had recovered from COVID-19.

This clone was recorded only once. V is TRBV5-1 and J is TRBJ2-6; D ambiguous. CDR1 SGHRS and CDR2 YFSETQ come from the germline V gene. Trimming took 4 bases from V and 2 from J, leaving 13 bases between them. This CDR3 spans 16 amino acids. The CDR3 loop is CASSPDFATGANVLTF. The CDR3 DNA is TGCGCCAGCAGCCCAGATTTCGCCACTGGGGCCAACGTCCTGACTTTC.

The chain combines TRBV18 with TRBJ1-1; weak D call: TRBD1 (6 bases). The CDR3 is 15 amino acids. Trimming left V 0 bases short and J 1 base short, with 9 bases between. Germline CDR1 and CDR2: KGHSH and LQKENI. CDR3 in amino acids: CASSPPIQGNTEAFF. The CDR3 DNA is TGTGCCAGCTCACCACCGATACAGGGGAACACTGAAGCTTTCTTT.

This clone was picked up one time. J is TRBJ2-5 and V is TRBV19; TRBD1 might be the D (6 bases). CDR3 length: 13 residues. Germline loops: CDR1 LNHDA, CDR2 SQIVND (reference sequence). Trimming stripped 11 bases from V and 0 bases from J, with 13 bases between. As DNA, the CDR3 is TGTGCCTCGAGGGACAACAACCAAGAGACCCAGTACTTC. This translates into CASRDNNQETQYF.

The chain uses TRBV19 and TRBJ1-2, with D maybe TRBD1 (6 bases). The CDR3 covers 15 residues. Trimming took off 6 bases at V and 6 bases at J, with 20 bases between the two ends. CDR1 LNHDA and CDR2 SQIVND come from the germline V gene (reference sequence). CDR3 region: CASSSPQQGVNGYTF. For the CDR3, the DNA is TGTGCCAGTAGCTCACCCCAACAGGGTGTAAATGGCTACACCTTC.

V gene TRBV28 combines with J gene TRBJ1-6; 7 bases match TRBD1. J gave up 10 bases and V 6 bases, and 3 bases lay outside the gene matches. Per the germline V gene, CDR1 is MDHEN and CDR2 is SYDVKM. The CDR3 runs to 12 residues. CDR3 in amino acids: CASRDRASPLHF. In nucleotides, the CDR3 is TGTGCCAGCAGAGACAGGGCGTCACCCCTCCACTTT.

The J gene is TRBJ1-3, the V gene TRBV28, with unresolved D. Trimming removed 10 bases from V and 3 bases from J, with 13 bases in between. The germline gives CDR1 MDHEN, CDR2 SYDVKM. This CDR3 spans 13 amino acids. The CDR3 sequence: CATRRGGGNTIYF. The CDR3 coding sequence is TGTGCCACTCGACGGGGTGGTGGAAACACCATATATTTT. The entire variable domain, with the rest obtained from reference TRBV28 and TRBJ1-3, is as follows: DVKVTQSSRYLVKRTGEKVFLECVQDMDHENMFWYRQDPGLGLRLIYFSYDVKMKEKGDIPEGYSVSREKKERFSLILESASTNQTSMYLCATRRGGGNTIYFGEGSWLTVV.

The chain carries TRBV4-1 and TRBJ1-6; 7 nucleotides agree with TRBD1. Trimming cost V 6 bases and J 3 bases; bases outside gene matches: 11. CDR3 size: 17 residues. The V gene's germline CDR1 is MGHRA and CDR2 YSYEKL. CDR3 sequence: CASRPPGQRNYNSPLHF. The CDR3 bases are TGCGCCAGCAGACCTCCGGGACAGAGAAACTATAATTCACCCCTCCACTTT.

The chain uses TRBV7-8 and TRBJ2-6; no reliable D call. The CDR3 covers 14 residues. Germline V CDR1 and CDR2: SGHVS, FQNEAQ. V lost 5 bases, J lost 4 bases, and 9 bases lay in between. The CDR3 reads CASSQQRGANVLTF. CDR3 DNA sequence: TGTGCCAGCAGCCAACAAAGAGGGGCCAACGTCCTGACTTTC. The variable domain in full, completed from reference TRBV7-8 and TRBJ2-6, reads GAGVSQSPRYKVAKRGQDVALRCDPISGHVSLFWYQQALGQGPEFLTYFQNEAQLDKSGLPSDRFFAERPEGSVSTLKIQRTQQEDSAVYLCASSQQRGANVLTFGAGSRLTVL.

J is TRBJ1-3 and V is TRBV6-5; D is unresolved. CDR1 MNHEY and CDR2 SVGAGI come from the germline V gene. This CDR3 is built from 15 residues. Trimming took 4 bases from V and 0 from J, leaving 10 bases between them. CDR3 DNA: TGTGCCAGCAGTTCCGGTAGTCTCTCTGGAAACACCATATATTTT. This encodes CASSSGSLSGNTIYF.